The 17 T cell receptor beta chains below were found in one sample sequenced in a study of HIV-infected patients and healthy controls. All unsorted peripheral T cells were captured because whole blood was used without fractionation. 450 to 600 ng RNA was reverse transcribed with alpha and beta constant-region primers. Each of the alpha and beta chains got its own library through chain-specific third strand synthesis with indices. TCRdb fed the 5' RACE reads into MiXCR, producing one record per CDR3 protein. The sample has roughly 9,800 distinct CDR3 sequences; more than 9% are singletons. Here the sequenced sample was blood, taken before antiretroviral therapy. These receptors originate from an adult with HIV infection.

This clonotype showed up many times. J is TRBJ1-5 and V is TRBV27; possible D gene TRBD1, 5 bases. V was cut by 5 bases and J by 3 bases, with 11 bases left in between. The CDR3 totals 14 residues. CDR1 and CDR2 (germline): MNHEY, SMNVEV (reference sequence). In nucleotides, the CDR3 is TGTGCCAGCAGTCGGGGACGGAACAATCAGCCCCAGCATTTT. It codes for CASSRGRNNQPQHF.

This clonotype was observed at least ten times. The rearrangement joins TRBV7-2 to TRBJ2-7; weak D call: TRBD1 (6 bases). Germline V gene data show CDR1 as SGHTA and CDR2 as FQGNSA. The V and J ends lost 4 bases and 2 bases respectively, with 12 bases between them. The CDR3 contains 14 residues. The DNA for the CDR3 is TGTGCCAGCAGCTCCGGACAGAGGACCTACGAGCAGTACTTC. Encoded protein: CASSSGQRTYEQYF.

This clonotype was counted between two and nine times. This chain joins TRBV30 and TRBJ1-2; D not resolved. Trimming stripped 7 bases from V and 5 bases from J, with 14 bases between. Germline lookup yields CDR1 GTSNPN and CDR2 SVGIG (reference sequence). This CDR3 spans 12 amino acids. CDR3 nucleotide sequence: TGTGCCTCACCCGCGGGCGGGTATGGCTACACCTTC. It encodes CASPAGGYGYTF.

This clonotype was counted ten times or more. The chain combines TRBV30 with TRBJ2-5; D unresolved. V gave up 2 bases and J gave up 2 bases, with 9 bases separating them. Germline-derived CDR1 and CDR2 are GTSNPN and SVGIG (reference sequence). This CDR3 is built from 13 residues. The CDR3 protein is CAWSSSSQETQYF. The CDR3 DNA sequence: TGTGCCTGGAGTTCTTCTTCGCAAGAGACCCAGTACTTC.

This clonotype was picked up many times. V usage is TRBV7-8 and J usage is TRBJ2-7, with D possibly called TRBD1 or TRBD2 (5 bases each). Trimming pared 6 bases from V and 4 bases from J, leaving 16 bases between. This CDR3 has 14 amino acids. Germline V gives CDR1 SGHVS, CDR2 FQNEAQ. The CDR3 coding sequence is TGTGCCAGCAGTCTGGGGGAGATGGGTTACGAGCAGTACTTC. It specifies CASSLGEMGYEQYF.

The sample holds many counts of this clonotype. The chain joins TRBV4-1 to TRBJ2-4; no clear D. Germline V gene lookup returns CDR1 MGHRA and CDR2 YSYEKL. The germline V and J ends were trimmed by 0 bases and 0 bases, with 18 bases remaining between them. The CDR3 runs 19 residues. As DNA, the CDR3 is TGCGCCAGCAGCCAAGAGCTTTCGGACGGTATACTAGCCAAAAACATTCAGTACTTC. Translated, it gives CASSQELSDGILAKNIQYF.

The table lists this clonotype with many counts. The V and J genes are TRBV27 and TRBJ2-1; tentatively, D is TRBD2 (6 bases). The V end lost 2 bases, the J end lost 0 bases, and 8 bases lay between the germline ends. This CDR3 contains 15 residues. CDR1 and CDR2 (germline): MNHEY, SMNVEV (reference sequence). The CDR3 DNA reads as TGTGCCAGCAGTTTAGGGAGGAGCTCCTACAATGAGCAGTTCTTC. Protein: CASSLGRSSYNEQFF.

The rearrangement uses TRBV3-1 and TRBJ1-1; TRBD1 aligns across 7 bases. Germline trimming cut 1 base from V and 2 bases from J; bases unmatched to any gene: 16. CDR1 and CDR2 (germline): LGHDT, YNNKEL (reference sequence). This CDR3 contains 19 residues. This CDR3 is CASSQGRGGRGGINTEAFF. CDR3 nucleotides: TGTGCCAGCAGCCAAGGACGAGGGGGCAGGGGAGGGATAAACACTGAAGCTTTCTTT.

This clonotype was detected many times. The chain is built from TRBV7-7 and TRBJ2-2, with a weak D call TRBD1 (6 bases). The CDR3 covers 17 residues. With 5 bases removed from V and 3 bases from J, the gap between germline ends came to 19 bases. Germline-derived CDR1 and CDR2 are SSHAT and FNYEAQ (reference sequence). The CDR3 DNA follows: TGTGCCAGCAGCATCTACCCTCCGGGACAACACACCGGGGAGCTGTTTTTT. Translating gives CASSIYPPGQHTGELFF.

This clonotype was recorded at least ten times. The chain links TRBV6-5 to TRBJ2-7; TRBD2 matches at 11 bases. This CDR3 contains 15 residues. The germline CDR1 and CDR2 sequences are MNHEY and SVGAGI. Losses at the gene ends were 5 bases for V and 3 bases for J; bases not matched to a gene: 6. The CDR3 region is CASSPGTSGNYEQYF. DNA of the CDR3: TGTGCCAGCAGTCCAGGGACTAGCGGCAACTACGAGCAGTACTTC.

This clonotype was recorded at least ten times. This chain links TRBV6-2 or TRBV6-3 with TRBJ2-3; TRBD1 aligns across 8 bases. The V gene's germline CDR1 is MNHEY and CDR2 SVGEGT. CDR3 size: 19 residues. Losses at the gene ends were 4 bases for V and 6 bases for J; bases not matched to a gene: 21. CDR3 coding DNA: TGTGCCAGCAGTTTCCGTACGTTTGGTTGTCTGACAGGGGTTGATACGCAGTATTTT. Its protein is CASSFRTFGCLTGVDTQYF.

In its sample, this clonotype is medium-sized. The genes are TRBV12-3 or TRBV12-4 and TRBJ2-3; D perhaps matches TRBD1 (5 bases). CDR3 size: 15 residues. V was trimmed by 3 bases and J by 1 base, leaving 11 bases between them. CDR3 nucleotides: TGTGCCAGCAGTTTGGAAGGGGCGGGCACAGATACGCAGTATTTT. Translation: CASSLEGAGTDTQYF.

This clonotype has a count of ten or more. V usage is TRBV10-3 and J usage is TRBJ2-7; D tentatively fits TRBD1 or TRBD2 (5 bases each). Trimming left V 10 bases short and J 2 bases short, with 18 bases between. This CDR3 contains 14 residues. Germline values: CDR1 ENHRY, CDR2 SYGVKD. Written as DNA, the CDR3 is TGTGCCACCCAGAGGGGTCAGGATACCTACGAGCAGTACTTC. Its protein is CATQRGQDTYEQYF.

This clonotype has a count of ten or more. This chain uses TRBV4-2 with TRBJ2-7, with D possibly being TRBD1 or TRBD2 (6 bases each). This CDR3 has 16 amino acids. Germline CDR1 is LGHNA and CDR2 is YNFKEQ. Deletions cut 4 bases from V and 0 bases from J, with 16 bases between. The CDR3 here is CASSPEEGGISYEQYF. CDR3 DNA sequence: TGTGCCAGCAGCCCCGAGGAGGGGGGTATCTCCTACGAGCAGTACTTC.

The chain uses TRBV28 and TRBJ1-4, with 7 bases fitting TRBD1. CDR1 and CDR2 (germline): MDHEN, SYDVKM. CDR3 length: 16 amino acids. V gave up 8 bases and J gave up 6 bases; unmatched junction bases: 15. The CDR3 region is CASQVGQGTADEKLFF. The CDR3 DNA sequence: TGTGCCAGCCAAGTAGGTCAGGGGACAGCAGATGAAAAACTGTTTTTT.

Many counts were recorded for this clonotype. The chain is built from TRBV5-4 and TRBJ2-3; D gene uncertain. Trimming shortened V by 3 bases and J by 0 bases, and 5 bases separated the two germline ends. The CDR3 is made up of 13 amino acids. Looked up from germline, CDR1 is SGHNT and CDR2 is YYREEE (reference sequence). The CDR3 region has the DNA TGTGCCAGCAGCTCGACTAGCACAGATACGCAGTATTTT. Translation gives CASSSTSTDTQYF.

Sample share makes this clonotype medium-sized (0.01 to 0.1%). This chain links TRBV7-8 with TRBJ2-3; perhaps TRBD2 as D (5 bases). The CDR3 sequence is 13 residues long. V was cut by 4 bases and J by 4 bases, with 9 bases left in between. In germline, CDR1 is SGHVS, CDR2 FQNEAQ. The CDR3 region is CASSYGLSDTQYF. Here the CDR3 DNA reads TGTGCCAGCAGCTACGGACTCTCAGATACGCAGTATTTT.